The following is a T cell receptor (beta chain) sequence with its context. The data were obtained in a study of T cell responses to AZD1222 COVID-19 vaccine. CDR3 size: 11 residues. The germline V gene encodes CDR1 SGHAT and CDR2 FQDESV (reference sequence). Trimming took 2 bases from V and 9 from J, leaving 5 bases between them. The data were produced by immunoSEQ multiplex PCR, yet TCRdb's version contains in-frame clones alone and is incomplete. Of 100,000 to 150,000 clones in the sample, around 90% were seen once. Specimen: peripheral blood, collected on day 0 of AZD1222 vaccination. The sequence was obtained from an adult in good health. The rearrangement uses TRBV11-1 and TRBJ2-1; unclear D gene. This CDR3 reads CASSLRGEQFF. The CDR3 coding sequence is TGTGCCAGCAGCTTACGAGGTGAGCAGTTCTTC.